These 10 T cell receptor beta chains came from one sample sequenced in a study of T cells in Graves' hyperthyroidism and ophthalmopathy. Amplified TCR beta CDR3 regions derived from RNA transcripts. Researchers ran a first-round RT-PCR on the TCR CDR3 using the HTBI primer set. In TCRdb, the multiplex PCR reads were re-called with MiXCR into one record per CDR3 protein. The table has approximately 510,000 distinct CDR3 sequences, 46% seen once; the top ten hold around two fifths. The specimen sequenced was peripheral blood or thyroid tissue (not recorded which). All receptors derive from an adult woman with Graves' disease, either hyperthyroidism or ophthalmopathy (not recorded which).

The sample holds a few counts of this clonotype. The rearrangement uses TRBV12-3 or TRBV12-4 and TRBJ1-2; D remains unclear. The CDR3 has 11 residues. V gave up 6 bases and J gave up 5 bases, with 7 bases separating them. The CDR3 sequence: CASRQEYGYTF. The CDR3 region has the DNA TGTGCCAGCAGGCAGGAGTATGGCTACACCTTC.

The chain combines TRBV20-1 with TRBJ1-1; D is unresolved. Trimming left V 0 bases short and J 5 bases short, with 16 bases between. CDR3 length equals 15 residues. Per germline, CDR1 DFQATT and CDR2 SNEGSKA (reference sequence). CDR3: CSARDRPGVGTEAFF. DNA for the CDR3: TGCAGTGCTAGAGATCGTCCCGGGGTGGGGACTGAAGCTTTCTTT.

This clonotype was found a few times. The gene calls are TRBV7-9 and TRBJ1-3; D is perhaps TRBD1 (5 bases). The germline V and J ends were trimmed by 6 bases and 2 bases, with 23 bases remaining between them. Germline V lookup: CDR1 SEHNR, CDR2 FQNEAQ (reference sequence). This CDR3 is 18 amino acids long. CDR3 region: CASSLSGWQGDPGNTIYF. The CDR3 DNA reads TGTGCCAGCAGTTTATCGGGGTGGCAGGGAGATCCTGGAAACACCATATATTTT. Complete variable domain (other parts from reference TRBV7-9 and TRBJ1-3): DTGVSQNPRHKITKRGQNVTFRCDPISEHNRLYWYRQTLGQGPEFLTYFQNEAQLEKSRLLSDRFSAERPKGSFSTLEIQRTEQGDSAMYLCASSLSGWQGDPGNTIYFGEGSWLTVV.

This clonotype was found a few times. This may arise from a read error, as a much more abundant clone is one base away. The chain employs TRBV2 and TRBJ1-2, with 7 bases matching TRBD1. Germline CDR1 and CDR2: SNHLY and FYNNEI. The CDR3 covers 14 residues. J lost 7 bases, V lost 10 bases, and 15 bases had no gene match. In DNA, the CDR3 is TGTGCCAACGAATCTCAGGGGGACTACTGTGGCTACACCTTC. It codes for CANESQGDYCGYTF.

The chain joins TRBV7-9 to TRBJ1-2, with D uncertain. This CDR3 is built from 12 residues. Trimming took 5 bases from V and 4 from J, leaving 8 bases between them. CDR1 is SEHNR and CDR2 is FQNEAQ in the germline V gene (reference sequence). CDR3 sequence reads: CASSADPYGYTF. The CDR3 DNA reads TGTGCCAGCAGCGCGGACCCCTATGGCTACACCTTC.

This clonotype has ten or more counts. The gene calls are TRBV6-6 and TRBJ2-7; 9 bases align to TRBD1. V lost 5 bases and J lost 5; bases outside the gene matches: 10. Germline values: CDR1 MNHNY, CDR2 SVGAGI (reference sequence). The CDR3 consists of 15 residues. The CDR3 loop reads CASSVLLGQGHEQYF. The CDR3 DNA reads TGTGCCAGCAGTGTTCTTCTGGGACAGGGCCACGAGCAGTACTTC.

This clonotype was counted ten times or more. The chain has TRBV7-9 and TRBJ1-4; D unresolved. The germline V gene has CDR1 SEHNR and CDR2 FQNEAQ (reference sequence). Trimming took off 5 bases at V and 2 bases at J, with 15 bases between the two ends. The CDR3 consists of 16 residues. The CDR3 nucleotides are TGTGCCAGCAGCCCAGGCCAACAGAGGACTAATGAAAAACTGTTTTTT. Protein product: CASSPGQQRTNEKLFF.

This clonotype was found a few times. V gene TRBV28 combines with J gene TRBJ2-5; 11 bases are shared with TRBD2. The J call may be wrong; the DNA end is better matched by TRBJ2-7. Germline V gene data show CDR1 as MDHEN and CDR2 as SYDVKM. The CDR3 is 13 amino acids. The CDR3 is CASRGLAVGEQYF. The CDR3 DNA sequence: TGTGCCAGCCGGGGACTAGCGGTAGGCGAGCAGTACTTC.

The chain links TRBV7-9 to TRBJ2-1, with TRBD2 identical over 14 bases. CDR1 is SEHNR, CDR2 FQNEAQ, per germline (reference sequence). The CDR3 contains 15 residues. J gave up 9 bases and V 3 bases, and 4 bases lay outside the gene matches. CDR3 in DNA: TGTGCCAGCAGCTTTGGGACTAGCGGGAGTGGTGAGCAGTTCTTC. Its protein product is CASSFGTSGSGEQFF.

The sample holds one count of this clonotype. The rearrangement links TRBV19 to TRBJ1-6; no definite D call. This CDR3 contains 12 residues. Germline CDR1 is LNHDA and CDR2 is SQIVND (reference sequence). DNA of the CDR3: TGTGACATCAGAATGGCTGGGTCACCCCTCCACTTT. Amino acids: CDIRMAGSPLHF.